Listed below are T cell receptor beta chains from one sample, sequenced in a study of cytomegalovirus exposure and HLA in healthy donors. Assay used: immunoSEQ multiplex PCR; TCRdb lists only in-frame clones, some missing. Of some 110,000 clones in the sample, approximately 85% were seen once. Material: PBMCs. The receptors were sampled from a young man in good health and CMV-seronegative. The CDR3 runs from the conserved cysteine through the conserved F or W. The D gene is left open where the match is weak. For some rows the clone size is stated as once, few or many, or as a class when expanded; others skip it.

NA,TRBV6-1,TRBJ2-5,NA,TGTGCCAGCAGTGAAGGGGGCAGGGTAAGAGAGACCCAGTACTTC,CASSEGGRVRETQYF
NA,TRBV6-5,TRBJ1-1,TRBD1,TGTGCCAGCAGTTACAAGACAGGGGATATGAACACTGAAGCTTTCTTT,CASSYKTGDMNTEAFF
NA,TRBV12-5,TRBJ1-5,NA,TGTGCTAGTGGTTTGGTATTTTCAGAGGGCCGCAATCAGCCCCAGCATTTT,CASGLVFSEGRNQPQHF
NA,TRBV6-1,TRBJ2-7,TRBD1,TGTGCCAGCAGTGAGGGGACAGGGGGCTACGAGCAGTACTTC,CASSEGTGGYEQYF
NA,TRBV4-2,TRBJ2-6,TRBD2,TGTGCCAGCAGCCAACGGGAGGTAGCTGGGGCCAACGTCCTGACTTTC,CASSQREVAGANVLTF
NA,TRBV29-1,TRBJ1-1,NA,TGCAGCGTTACCACAGGCGGAGCTTTCTTT,CSVTTGGAFF
once,TRBV7-8,TRBJ2-5,TRBD2,TGTGCCAGCAGCTTAGCGCGCCTAGCGGGGAGCGAGACCCAGTACTTC,CASSLARLAGSETQYF
NA,TRBV7-2,TRBJ1-6,NA,TGTGCCAGCAGCTGGAATACAGGATTCGATTCACCCCTCCACTTT,CASSWNTGFDSPLHF
NA,TRBV29-1,TRBJ1-1,NA,TGCAGCGTTTCAGGGGCTCGCACTGAAGCTTTCTTT,CSVSGARTEAFF
NA,TRBV19,TRBJ1-5,NA,TGTGCCAGTAGTACCCCATTATTGGGGGCACAGCCCCAGCATTTT,CASSTPLLGAQPQHF
NA,TRBV2,TRBJ2-2,TRBD1,TGTGCCAGCAGGAAAAGGACAGGGTCCGACACCGGGGAGCTGTTTTTT,CASRKRTGSDTGELFF
once,TRBV10-2,TRBJ1-1,NA,TGCGCCAGCAGCGATATGTGGGCAGGGGAAACCACTGAAGCTTTCTTT,CASSDMWAGETTEAFF
NA,TRBV30,TRBJ2-1,TRBD2,TGTGCCTGGCTCAGTTGGCGTCTAGCGGGAGGGCACGGTGAGCAGTTCTTC,CAWLSWRLAGGHGEQFF
NA,TRBV9,TRBJ2-1,TRBD2,TGTGCCAGCAGCGTAGGGACTAGCAATGAGCAGTTCTTC,CASSVGTSNEQFF
NA,TRBV30,TRBJ1-4,NA,TGTGCCCTAGAGCTCCTTGAAAAACTGTTTTTT,CALELLEKLFF
NA,TRBV5-4,TRBJ2-3,NA,TGTGCCAGCAGCTCATCGCCCCTAGGCACAGATACGCAGTATTTT,CASSSSPLGTDTQYF
NA,TRBV5-1,TRBJ1-6,TRBD1,TGCGCCAGCAGCTGGACAGGGAACTATAATTCACCCCTCCACTTT,CASSWTGNYNSPLHF
NA,TRBV30,TRBJ2-7,NA,TGTGCCTGGAGTGTAGTGGGCTATCCCTCCTACGAGCAGTACTTC,CAWSVVGYPSYEQYF
NA,TRBV19,TRBJ1-2,TRBD1,TGTGCCAGTAGCGACGCCGGGACAGGGAATGGCTACACCTTC,CASSDAGTGNGYTF
NA,TRBV30,TRBJ2-7,TRBD1,TGTGCCTGGAGTGTACGGGACAGGGGGTTCTCCTACGAGCAGTACTTC,CAWSVRDRGFSYEQYF
NA,TRBV4-1,TRBJ1-3,NA,TGCGCCAGCAGCCAAGATCGAGTAGGGGCTGGAAACACCATATATTTT,CASSQDRVGAGNTIYF
NA,TRBV27,TRBJ2-2,TRBD2,TGTGCCAGCAGTTTATTCCCCTGGCGGGAGTCCCCGTCTAACACCGGGGAGCTGTTTTTT,CASSLFPWRESPSNTGELFF
NA,TRBV11-2,TRBJ1-4,NA,TGTGCCAGCAGCTTAGCCCCGGGGGGCGAAGTCCGTGAAAAACTGTTTTTT,CASSLAPGGEVREKLFF
NA,TRBV6-1,TRBJ1-5,NA,TGTGCCAGCAGTGTGGTTTGGAGCCAGCCCCAGCATTTT,CASSVVWSQPQHF
NA,TRBV18,TRBJ1-5,NA,TGTGCCAGCTCACCATCCGGGGTGGGTCAGCCCCAGCATTTT,CASSPSGVGQPQHF
NA,TRBV13,TRBJ2-6,NA,TGTGCCAGCAGCTCCCCGGGGGCCAACGTCCTGACTTTC,CASSSPGANVLTF